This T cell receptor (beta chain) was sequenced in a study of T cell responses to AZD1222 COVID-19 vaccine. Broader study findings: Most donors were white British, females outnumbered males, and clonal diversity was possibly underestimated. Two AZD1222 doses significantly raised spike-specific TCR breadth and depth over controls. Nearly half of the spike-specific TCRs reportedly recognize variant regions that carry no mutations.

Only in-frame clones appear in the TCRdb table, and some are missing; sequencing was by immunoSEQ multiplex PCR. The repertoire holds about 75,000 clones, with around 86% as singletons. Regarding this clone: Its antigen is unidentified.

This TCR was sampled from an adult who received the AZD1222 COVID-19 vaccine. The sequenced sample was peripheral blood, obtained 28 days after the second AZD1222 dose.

The CDR3 loop is CASSVIYEQFF. The DNA for the CDR3 is TGTGCCAGCAGTGTAATTTATGAGCAGTTCTTC. The V gene is TRBV2, the J gene TRBJ2-1, with D unclear. CDR3 length: 11 amino acids. Trimming removed 4 bases at V and 8 bases at J, with 6 bases between. Germline-derived CDR1 and CDR2 are SNHLY and FYNNEI.